These T cell receptor beta chains were read from a single sample in a study of blood T cell repertoires in COVID-19. TCRdb's copy holds only in-frame clones and misses some; the assay was immunoSEQ multiplex PCR. The data contain a few hundred thousand clones, more than 65% of them singletons. Sequenced material: peripheral blood. The origin of the receptors is a woman in her sixties with acute or convalescent COVID-19. Each CDR3 is given with its conserved first and last residue. D genes are given only for firm matches. Not every row has a clone size; where given, it reads once, few, many or a size class.

CATSRDGLASYF TGTGCCACCAGCAGAGATGGACTAGCTTCGTACTTC TRBJ2-7 TRBV15 . TRBD2
CASSLVWGDRGEETQYF TGTGCCAGCAGCCTAGTATGGGGGGACAGGGGAGAGGAGACCCAGTACTTC TRBJ2-5 TRBV5-6 . TRBD1
CASSHLANTEAFF TGTGCCAGCAGCCATTTGGCGAACACTGAAGCTTTCTTT TRBJ1-1 TRBV3-1/TRBV3-2 . .
CASSLVSGSYEQYF TGTGCCAGCAGCTTGGTTTCGGGATCCTACGAGCAGTACTTC TRBJ2-7 TRBV5-6 . .
CASSPQGGQETQYF TGTGCCAGCAGCCCCCAGGGGGGCCAAGAGACCCAGTACTTC TRBJ2-5 TRBV5-4 . .
CSASVAVHQETQYF TGCAGTGCTAGTGTAGCGGTGCACCAAGAGACCCAGTACTTC TRBJ2-5 TRBV20-1 . .
CASSYPNGSPLHF TGTGCCAGCAGTTACCCTAATGGTTCACCCCTCCACTTT TRBJ1-6 TRBV6-5 . .
CASSPIRGKGGPHAFF TGTGCCAGCAGCCCAATCAGGGGGAAGGGGGGACCACATGCTTTCTTT TRBJ1-1 TRBV7-9 . TRBD1
CASSEEQRGKTQETQYF TGCGCCAGCAGTGAGGAGCAGCGGGGGAAAACGCAAGAGACCCAGTACTTC TRBJ2-5 TRBV5-1 . TRBD2
CASSTAGTASNSPLHF TGTGCCAGTAGTACAGCCGGGACAGCGAGTAATTCACCCCTCCACTTT TRBJ1-6 TRBV19 . TRBD1
CASSYEKGTPGANVLTF TGTGCCAGCAGTTACGAAAAGGGGACTCCCGGGGCCAACGTCCTGACTTTC TRBJ2-6 TRBV6-2/TRBV6-3 . .
CASRALSNQPQHF TGTGCCAGCAGGGCCCTTAGCAATCAGCCCCAGCATTTT TRBJ1-5 TRBV28 . .
CASSSPGLSETQYF TGTGCCAGCAGTTCACCCGGTCTATCGGAGACCCAGTACTTC TRBJ2-5 TRBV7-2 . .
CASSLVGQGNTEAFF TGCGCCAGCAGCTTGGTTGGACAGGGGAACACTGAAGCTTTCTTT TRBJ1-1 TRBV5-1 . TRBD1
CASSLRRPRNSPLHF TGTGCCAGCAGTTTACGCAGGCCCCGTAATTCACCCCTCCACTTT TRBJ1-6 TRBV27 few .
CASSTHRGPVNGYTF TGTGCCAGCAGCACCCACAGGGGGCCCGTTAATGGCTACACCTTC TRBJ1-2 TRBV7-8 . TRBD1
CASSQESGGQAADYGYTF TGCGCCAGCAGCCAAGAATCAGGTGGACAGGCGGCCGACTATGGCTACACCTTC TRBJ1-2 TRBV4-1 few TRBD1